This record looks at one T cell receptor beta chain sequence and its context. Its cognate antigen is unknown. This sample was included in a study of blood T cells in healthy people across ages. Study conclusions and caveats: Researchers judged that diversity estimates from one million T cells fell short of true values. Higher diversity, along with more naive CD4+ cells, distinguished long-lived donors from aged donors.

Together with a sample-barcoded 5' primer, a J-beta primer mix was included in a second PCR lasting about 7 to 11 cycles. TCRdb ran MiXCR on the 5' RACE reads and lists one entry per CDR3 protein. The sample holds 1.5 million to 2 million distinct CDR3 sequences, 28% seen once. There are 19 residues in the CDR3. Germline V gene lookup returns CDR1 SGHRS and CDR2 YFSETQ. V was pared by 0 bases and J by 0 bases, with 18 bases between. The clonotype originates from a woman aged 25 to 39 in good health. The rearrangement uses TRBV5-1 and TRBJ2-2; TRBD1 is a possible D gene (6 bases). Sequencing was done on a sample of blood. DNA for the CDR3: TGCGCCAGCAGCTTGGCCTTGTACACAGGGCGATCGAACACCGGGGAGCTGTTTTTT. Translating gives CASSLALYTGRSNTGELFF.